Listed below are T cell receptor beta chains from one sample, sequenced in a study of T cell responses to AZD1222 COVID-19 vaccine. Libraries were prepared by immunoSEQ multiplex PCR; TCRdb keeps only in-frame clonotypes and omits some of them. The sample lists under 200,000 clones; under 95% were seen once. Sample: peripheral blood, taken on day 0 of MenACWY control vaccination. Every receptor here comes from an adult in good health. Each CDR3 is given without its conserved first and last residue.

TRBJ2-7	TRBV11-3	ASSPNSLDRFSYEQY
TRBJ2-2	TRBV6-2/TRBV6-3	ASSYLRGTGELF
TRBJ2-1	TRBV5-1	ASSLYSRDNYNEQF
TRBJ2-1	TRBV28	ASSLSTGGGVLNEQF
TRBJ2-5	TRBV12-3/TRBV12-4	ASSLGLGETQY
TRBJ2-2	TRBV7-3	ASSLTGNWNTGELF
TRBJ2-7	TRBV28	ASSLQGSGEQY
TRBJ2-2	TRBV2	ASTGPTGALTGELF
TRBJ2-1	TRBV5-1	ASSGSSYNEQF
TRBJ2-5	TRBV19	ASSILGLGKEETQY
TRBJ1-2	TRBV29-1	SVEHGTGGSGYT
TRBJ2-2	TRBV6-5	ASKGTANTGELF
TRBJ1-4	TRBV24-1	ATSDGGRGGPNEKLF
TRBJ1-5	TRBV19	ASIKGYNQPQH
TRBJ2-1	TRBV25-1	ASRTGLGYNEQF
TRBJ1-3	TRBV7-3	ASSLTGGGNTIY
TRBJ2-1	TRBV27	ASSLLGLADSNEQF
TRBJ2-7	TRBV14	ASSQDAHTRQVYEQY
TRBJ1-5	TRBV19	ASSTGRGQPQH
TRBJ1-1	TRBV4-2	ASSQEPRAGAEAF
TRBJ1-3	TRBV11-3	ASSPGVSSGNTIY
TRBJ2-1	TRBV7-9	ASSLDSGLEQF
TRBJ2-7	TRBV29-1	SVEDRGEPYEQY
TRBJ2-1	TRBV27	ASSSPGLAGLEQF
TRBJ2-7	TRBV1	TSSPRAGEEGQY
TRBJ2-3	TRBV24-1	ATSDPGTGNTDTQY
TRBJ1-1	TRBV5-1	ASSLVGQGGTEAF
TRBJ2-5	TRBV7-2	ASSPSWAQETQY
TRBJ1-4	TRBV2	ASRQGATATNEKLF
TRBJ2-1	TRBV2	ASSRSPGSGTYNEQF
TRBJ2-1	TRBV30	ARREVSNEQF
TRBJ2-4	TRBV11-2	ASSLVPRRPRGAKNIQY
TRBJ1-1	TRBV7-9	ASSRVAGGTEAF
TRBJ2-7	TRBV7-6	ASSLTAYRGGNYEQY
TRBJ1-6	TRBV9	ASSVGGGSSYNSPLH
TRBJ1-1	TRBV5-5	ASRREGLGSAEAF
TRBJ2-7	TRBV7-8	ASSLGSDPHLYEQY
TRBJ1-1	TRBV5-5	ASSLTGNMNTEAF
TRBJ1-3	TRBV6-5	ASRFGNTIY
TRBJ1-1	TRBV27	ASRQGPVNTEAF
TRBJ2-7	TRBV30	AWKGHPGASYEQY
TRBJ2-5	TRBV6-5	ASSPATSGRETQY
TRBJ2-1	TRBV19	ASSMWGQGYSEQF
TRBJ1-2	TRBV3-1/TRBV3-2	ASSQGYGYT
TRBJ2-1	TRBV5-4	ASSSRTLYNEQF
TRBJ2-1	TRBV28	VTAAGQGREQF
TRBJ1-2	TRBV5-1	ASSSYQGTPDYGYT
TRBJ2-1	TRBV24-1	ATSDRREAAYNEQF
TRBJ2-1	TRBV24-1	ATSDPGTSGSNYNEQF
TRBJ1-5	TRBV19	ASSPPGRGFFQPQH
TRBJ1-4	TRBV30	AWASVTGHNEKLF
TRBJ1-1	TRBV28	ASSSSQRGGGTEAF
TRBJ1-1	TRBV4-3	ASSRGQNTEAF
TRBJ1-1	TRBV6-2/TRBV6-3	ASSYLGQGTEAF
TRBJ1-1	TRBV12-3/TRBV12-4	ASSFGRNTEAF